A single T cell receptor beta chain is shown here with its context. These data belong to a study of blood T cell repertoires in COVID-19. About the study: PBMCs, B-cell-depleted T cells, or T cells were the source of the cDNA or gDNA that made up the material.

Participant ages covered roughly 18 to 89 years across 25 or so US areas. The CDR3 spans 19 residues. Trimming took 4 bases from V and 6 from J; bases not matched to a gene: 15. Germline V gene lookup returns CDR1 MDHEN and CDR2 SYDVKM. Method: immunoSEQ multiplex PCR; TCRdb's copy keeps in-frame clones and lacks some. Of 170,000 or so clones listed, 70% to 80% are singletons. This sequence originates from a woman in her fifties or sixties who had recovered from COVID-19. The genes are TRBV28 and TRBJ2-1, with 13 bases aligning to TRBD2. Input material: PBMCs or T cells enriched from blood (not recorded which). CDR3 protein: CASSSRMTSGRSWVNEQFF. CDR3 in DNA: TGTGCCAGCAGTTCCCGCATGACTAGCGGGAGGAGTTGGGTCAATGAGCAGTTCTTC. The variable domain in full, completed from reference TRBV28 and TRBJ2-1, reads DVKVTQSSRYLVKRTGEKVFLECVQDMDHENMFWYRQDPGLGLRLIYFSYDVKMKEKGDIPEGYSVSREKKERFSLILESASTNQTSMYLCASSSRMTSGRSWVNEQFFGPGTRLTVL.